This T cell receptor (beta chain) was observed in a study of blood T cell repertoires in COVID-19. Study details: Sites in the United States, Italy and Spain provided acute and convalescent COVID-19 samples. Nucleic acid was either cDNA or gDNA, and it came from T cells, B-cell-depleted T cells, or PBMCs.

Methods used by the authors: Reference gene primer amplification yielded estimated nucleated cell counts. Repertoires were generated with immunoSEQ multiplex PCR, while TCRdb's copy carries only in-frame clones and drops some. The D gene and trimming were derived from the DNA, and the V and J assignments and clone size from that table. The sample includes under 150,000 clones, approximately 84% of them seen just once. V lost 1 base to trimming and J lost 4 bases; unmatched junction nucleotides: 9. The CDR3 extends over 17 amino acids. Germline V lookup: CDR1 LNHNV, CDR2 YYDKDF (reference sequence). This chain connects TRBV15 to TRBJ2-3; 9 bases fit TRBD2. This sequence originates from a woman over 75 with acute or convalescent COVID-19. Sequenced: peripheral blood. Here the CDR3 DNA reads TGTGCCACCAGCAGAGGACCAGGCGGGGGGGCCGCAGATACGCAGTATTTT. Translating it yields CATSRGPGGGAADTQYF.